The clone carrying this TCR beta chain was detected only once. The antigen is not known. These data are taken from a study of cytomegalovirus exposure and HLA in healthy donors. Study-wide background: Prior work identified 120 million or so unique TCR beta sequences in approximately 200 million T cells. Early released data had about 85 million unique TCRs, all coming from HLA-typed donors. General study points: It was about 180 TCR beta chains that were listed as cytomegalovirus-associated. Analysis performed later showed TCR beta chains linked to HLA being more clonally expanded than equally common others.

Germline trimming cut 7 bases from V and 2 bases from J; bases unmatched to any gene: 8. The CDR3 is 15 residues long. The germline V gene encodes CDR1 MDHEN and CDR2 SYDVKM. The PCR was carried out with 60 Vbeta primers and 13 Jbeta primers. Generated by immunoSEQ multiplex PCR, the TCRdb table keeps only in-frame clones and is missing some. The repertoire holds more than 95,000 clones, with less than 80% as singletons. Sequenced sample: PBMCs. The V and J genes are TRBV28 and TRBJ2-7; TRBD1 aligns across 10 bases. This TCR derives from a man in his forties or fifties in good health and CMV-seropositive. CDR3 in amino acids: CASTETGGVTYEQYF. As DNA, the CDR3 is TGTGCCAGCACCGAGACAGGGGGCGTTACCTACGAGCAGTACTTC.